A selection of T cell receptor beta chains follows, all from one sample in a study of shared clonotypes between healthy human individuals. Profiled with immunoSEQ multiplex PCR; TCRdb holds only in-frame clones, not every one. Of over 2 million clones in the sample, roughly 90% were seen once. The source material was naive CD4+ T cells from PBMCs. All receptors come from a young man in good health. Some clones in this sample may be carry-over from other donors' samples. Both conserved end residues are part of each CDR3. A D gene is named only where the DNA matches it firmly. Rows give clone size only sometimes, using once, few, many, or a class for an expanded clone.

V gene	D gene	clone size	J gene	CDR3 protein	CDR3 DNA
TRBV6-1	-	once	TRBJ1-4	CASSELGQLFF	TGTGCCAGCAGTGAATTAGGACAACTGTTTTTT
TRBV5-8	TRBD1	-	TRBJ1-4	CASSLSGGKLFF	TGTGCCAGCAGCTTGTCAGGGGGAAAACTGTTTTTT
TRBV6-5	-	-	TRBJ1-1	CASSYSGGTGTEAFF	TGTGCCAGCAGTTACTCGGGGGGGACCGGCACTGAAGCTTTCTTT
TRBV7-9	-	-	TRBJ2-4	CASSFPGKGEPDHIQYF	TGTGCCAGCAGCTTTCCTGGAAAGGGCGAGCCCGACCACATTCAGTACTTC
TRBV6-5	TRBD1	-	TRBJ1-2	CASSTRDRGSYGYTF	TGTGCCAGCAGTACCCGGGACAGGGGGAGCTATGGCTACACCTTC
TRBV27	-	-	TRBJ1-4	CASSPRVVGLREKLFF	TGTGCCAGCAGTCCCAGGGTCGTCGGGCTTCGGGAAAAACTGTTTTTT
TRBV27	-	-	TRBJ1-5	CASKTSNQPQHF	TGTGCCAGCAAAACGAGTAATCAGCCCCAGCATTTT
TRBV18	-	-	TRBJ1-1	CASSGDLNTEAFF	TGTGCCAGCTCTGGGGACCTGAACACTGAAGCTTTCTTT
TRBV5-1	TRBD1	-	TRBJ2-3	CASSLGQGALGTDTQYF	TGCGCCAGCAGCTTGGGACAGGGGGCGTTGGGCACAGATACGCAGTATTTT
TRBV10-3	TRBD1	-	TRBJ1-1	CAISETGGVNTEAFF	TGTGCCATCAGTGAAACAGGGGGAGTGAACACTGAAGCTTTCTTT
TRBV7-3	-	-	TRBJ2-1	CASSLAGSLSYNEQFF	TGTGCCAGCAGCTTAGCCGGGAGCCTCTCCTACAATGAGCAGTTCTTC
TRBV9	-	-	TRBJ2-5	CASSRGGGSIETQYF	TGTGCCAGCAGTCGAGGGGGCGGGAGTATCGAGACCCAGTACTTC
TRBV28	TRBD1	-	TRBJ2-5	CAASYPGQGETQYF	TGTGCCGCCTCGTACCCGGGACAGGGCGAGACCCAGTACTTC
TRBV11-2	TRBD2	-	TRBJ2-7	CASSLQLAGGYEQYF	TGTGCCAGCAGCCTACAACTAGCGGGAGGCTACGAGCAGTACTTC
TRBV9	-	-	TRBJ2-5	CASSAMGPQETQYF	TGTGCCAGCAGCGCCATGGGGCCCCAAGAGACCCAGTACTTC
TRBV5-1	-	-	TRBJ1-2	CASSLPGLGYTF	TGCGCCAGCAGCTTGCCAGGCCTTGGCTACACCTTC
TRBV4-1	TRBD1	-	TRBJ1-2	CASSREGASYGYTF	TGCGCCAGCAGCCGAGAGGGGGCCTCCTATGGCTACACCTTC
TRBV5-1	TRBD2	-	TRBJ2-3	CASSLDSGRDTDTQYF	TGCGCCAGCAGCTTGGATAGCGGGAGAGACACAGATACGCAGTATTTT
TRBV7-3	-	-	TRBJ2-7	CASSLYREREQYF	TGTGCCAGCAGCTTATACAGGGAGAGAGAGCAGTACTTC
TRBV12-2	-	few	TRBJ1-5	CASRFIDLRQPQHF	TGTGCAAGTCGCTTCATAGACCTGCGGCAGCCCCAGCATTTT
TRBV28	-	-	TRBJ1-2	CASRSLLYGYTF	TGTGCCAGCAGGTCCCTACTCTATGGCTACACCTTC
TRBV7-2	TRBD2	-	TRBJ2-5	CASSLVAGGQETQYF	TGTGCCAGCAGCTTAGTAGCGGGAGGCCAAGAGACCCAGTACTTC
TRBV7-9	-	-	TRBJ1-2	CASSLEENYGYTF	TGTGCCAGCAGCTTAGAGGAGAACTATGGCTACACCTTC
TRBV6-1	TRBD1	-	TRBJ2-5	CASSEGDRDQETQYF	TGTGCCAGCAGTGAAGGTGACAGGGACCAAGAGACCCAGTACTTC
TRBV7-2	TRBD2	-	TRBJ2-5	CASSVTSGAYQETQYF	TGTGCCAGCAGCGTAACTAGCGGGGCGTACCAAGAGACCCAGTACTTC
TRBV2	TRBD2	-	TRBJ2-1	CASSEQRESWNEQFF	TGTGCCAGCAGTGAACAGCGGGAGTCGTGGAATGAGCAGTTCTTC
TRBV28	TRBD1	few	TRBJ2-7	CASDTGTDYEQYF	TGTGCCAGCGACACCGGGACAGACTACGAGCAGTACTTC
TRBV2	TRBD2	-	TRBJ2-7	CASRGASGRIGSYEQYF	TGTGCCAGCAGGGGGGCTAGCGGGAGGATTGGGTCCTACGAGCAGTACTTC